The next 10 T cell receptor beta chains were all read from a single sample in a study of CD8+ T cells in alopecia areata. RNA, once extracted, was reverse transcribed into cDNA for use as the sequencing template. Repertoires were generated with immunoSEQ multiplex PCR, while TCRdb's copy carries only in-frame clones and drops some. The sample has 120,000 to 150,000 clones, about 90% seen once. The sequencing used CD8+ T cells sorted from blood, collected at week 0. These receptors came from a human donor with alopecia areata.

The chain employs TRBV7-8 and TRBJ2-3; 9 bases are a match to TRBD2. V dropped 5 bases and J dropped 5; count of bases not matched to a gene: 8. Germline CDR1 reads SGHVS; CDR2 reads FQNEAQ. The CDR3 has 15 amino acids. This CDR3 reads CASSQIAGVGDTQYF. The CDR3 DNA is TGTGCCAGCAGCCAAATAGCGGGAGTCGGAGATACGCAGTATTTT.

J is TRBJ1-1 and V is TRBV7-9; D is possibly TRBD1 (5 bases). CDR3 length: 14 residues. From germline, CDR1 is SEHNR and CDR2 FQNEAQ (reference sequence). The V gene lost 1 base and the J gene lost 5 bases, with 11 bases spanning the gap. Here the CDR3 reads CASSLVSEGTEAFF. Written as DNA, the CDR3 is TGTGCCAGCAGCTTAGTCTCTGAGGGGACTGAAGCTTTCTTT.

The J gene is TRBJ1-1, the V gene TRBV6-5; D unclear. The CDR3 runs 13 residues. V was shortened by 3 bases and J by 1 base, with 6 bases between the two germline ends. Germline CDR1 is MNHEY and CDR2 is SVGAGI. This chain's CDR3 is CASSYATNTEAFF. The CDR3 nucleotides read TGTGCCAGCAGTTATGCCACGAACACTGAAGCTTTCTTT.

For the CDR3, the DNA is TGCGCCAGCAGTCCCCGGGACAGGGTAGAATCCTACGAGCAGTACTTC. Residues: CASSPRDRVESYEQYF. The chain carries TRBV4-1 and TRBJ2-7; 9 bases line up with TRBD1. V gave up 6 bases and J gave up 1 base; unmatched junction bases: 10. Germline values: CDR1 MGHRA, CDR2 YSYEKL. The CDR3 is 16 amino acids.

The V and J genes are TRBV7-6 and TRBJ2-1, with 9 positions matching TRBD2. The CDR3 is 16 amino acids. Germline-derived CDR1 and CDR2 are SGHVS and FNYEAQ. Trimming cost V 2 bases and J 8 bases; bases outside gene matches: 10. This CDR3 is CASSLYWAGGLYEQFF. The CDR3 DNA sequence: TGTGCCAGCAGCTTATATTGGGCGGGAGGGCTCTATGAGCAGTTCTTC.

The rearrangement joins TRBV29-1 to TRBJ2-3; a possible D gene is TRBD1 (5 bases). CDR1 is SQVTM and CDR2 is ANQGSEA in the germline V gene. V dropped 0 bases and J dropped 2 bases, with 12 bases sitting between them. This CDR3 comprises 15 residues. The CDR3 loop reads CSVEEVRDPTDTQYF. CDR3 DNA sequence: TGCAGCGTTGAAGAAGTCAGGGATCCCACAGATACGCAGTATTTT.

This chain links TRBV7-3 with TRBJ2-1; tentatively, D is TRBD2 (6 bases). Germline CDR1 and CDR2: SGHTA and FQGTGA. With 4 bases removed from V and 6 bases from J, the gap between germline ends came to 19 bases. The CDR3 extends over 16 amino acids. The DNA for the CDR3 is TGTGCCAGCAGCTCCCCCGGGAGCCAAAGGGGCAATGAGCAGTTCTTC. Its protein is CASSSPGSQRGNEQFF. The variable domain in full, completed from reference TRBV7-3 and TRBJ2-1, reads GAGVSQTPSNKVTEKGKYVELRCDPISGHTALYWYRQSLGQGPEFLIYFQGTGAADDSGLPNDRFFAVRPEGSVSTLKIQRTERGDSAVYLCASSSPGSQRGNEQFFGPGTRLTVL.

This chain uses TRBV7-7 with TRBJ1-1; no definite D call. The CDR3 extends over 13 amino acids. Germline V CDR1 and CDR2: SSHAT, FNYEAQ (reference sequence). V lost 2 bases, J lost 1 base, and 5 bases lay in between. DNA for the CDR3: TGTGCCAGCAGCTTAAGGTGGAACACTGAAGCTTTCTTT. Its protein is CASSLRWNTEAFF.

This CDR3 is CASSVGQGANEQFF. CDR3 nucleotides: TGCGCCAGCAGCGTCGGACAGGGGGCGAATGAGCAGTTCTTC. The J gene is TRBJ2-1, the V gene TRBV5-1, with 11 bases fitting TRBD1. The CDR3 consists of 14 residues. The germline V gene encodes CDR1 SGHRS and CDR2 YFSETQ. The V segment lost 4 bases and the J segment 7 bases; nucleotides outside the gene matches: 4.

The V gene is TRBV29-1, the J gene TRBJ1-1, with D possibly being TRBD1 (6 bases). V lost 0 bases to trimming and J lost 0 bases, with 8 bases between them. This CDR3 has 14 amino acids. Germline V CDR1 and CDR2: SQVTM, ANQGSEA. Written as DNA, the CDR3 is TGCAGCGTTGAAGAGACAGGTATGAACACTGAAGCTTTCTTT. This translates into CSVEETGMNTEAFF.